This T cell receptor (beta chain) was recorded in a study of blood T cell repertoires in COVID-19. Study-wide background: The samples span acute and convalescent COVID-19 from the United States, Italy and Spain. Sources were T cells, B-cell-depleted T cells, or PBMCs; the material itself was cDNA or gDNA.

Adults between about 18 and 89 years of age took part from fewer than 30 US areas. In the authors' workflow: Estimated nucleated cell counts came from reference gene primer amplification. Only in-frame clones appear in the TCRdb table, and some are missing; sequencing was by immunoSEQ multiplex PCR. V, J and clone size reflect that table, while D and trimming were determined from the DNA. The table includes some 140,000 clones, approximately 88% detected once. The sequenced sample consisted of PBMCs or T cells enriched from blood (not recorded which). The receptor's source is a man aged 35 to 55 with acute COVID-19.

The DNA of the CDR3 is TGTGCCAGCTCACCAAGACAGGTTAGCTCTGGAAACACCATATATTTT. The encoded protein is CASSPRQVSSGNTIYF. The chain links TRBV18 to TRBJ1-3; a possible D gene is TRBD1 (6 bases). Germline V lookup: CDR1 KGHSH, CDR2 LQKENI. Trimming shortened V by 2 bases and J by 0 bases, and 11 bases separated the two germline ends. The CDR3 contains 16 residues.